Below, one T cell receptor (beta chain) is given with its context. This table comes from immunoSEQ multiplex PCR, and its TCRdb copy is limited to in-frame clones, with some not included. Here the sample spans some 100,000 clones, around 84% being singletons. The data stem from a study of blood T cell repertoires in COVID-19. Germline V gene lookup returns CDR1 SGHRS and CDR2 YFSETQ. The CDR3 is made up of 15 amino acids. The V and J ends lost 4 bases and 8 bases, in that order; junction bases with no gene match: 9. This TCR was sampled from a woman of 80 years or more with active or convalescent COVID-19. The chain uses TRBV5-1 and TRBJ1-4; TRBD1 matches at 9 bases. The source material was peripheral blood. This CDR3 reads CASSITGGTDEKLFF. The CDR3 DNA reads TGCGCCAGCAGCATAACAGGGGGCACTGACGAAAAACTGTTTTTT.